The 17 T cell receptor beta chains reported below all come from one sample, sequenced in a study of T cells after somatic rescue of genetic block. Profiling relied on immunoSEQ multiplex PCR, and the TCRdb table lists in-frame clones only, not all of them. The sample consists of about 68,000 clones, around 90% of them appearing once. The sample taken for sequencing was peripheral blood mononuclear cells (PBMCs). These receptors came from a man aged 40-50 years.

The V and J genes are TRBV5-1 and TRBJ1-1; D unclear. CDR1 SGHRS and CDR2 YFSETQ come from the germline V gene. The CDR3 length is 15 residues. The ends were cut back, 1 base at V and 5 bases at J, with 15 bases in the middle. Written as DNA, the CDR3 is TGCGCCAGCAGCTTGTCGGCCCAATTGGGAACTGAAGCTTTCTTT. Its translation is CASSLSAQLGTEAFF.

The V gene is TRBV6-5, the J gene TRBJ1-4, with TRBD1 matching 10 bases. This CDR3 has 15 amino acids. The V gene end was trimmed by 5 bases and the J gene end by 8 bases; junction bases not matched to a gene: 8. Germline V gives CDR1 MNHEY, CDR2 SVGAGI. The CDR3 DNA reads as TGTGCCAGCAGTCGCGCCGGGACAGGGGTAGAAAAACTGTTTTTT. The encoded protein is CASSRAGTGVEKLFF.

The gene calls are TRBV4-1 and TRBJ1-5, with 9 bases matching TRBD1. The CDR3 is 16 residues long. CDR1 and CDR2 from the germline V gene are MGHRA and YSYEKL. V lost 6 bases to trimming and J lost 5 bases; unmatched junction nucleotides: 11. The CDR3 sequence is CASSPRTGADHQPQHF. CDR3 nucleotide sequence: TGCGCCAGCAGTCCACGGACAGGGGCGGATCATCAGCCCCAGCATTTT.

This sequence joins TRBV6-6 and TRBJ2-1; D might be TRBD2 (6 bases). V lost 7 bases and J lost 9, with 22 bases in between. Germline V CDR1 and CDR2: MNHNY, SVGAGI (reference sequence). The CDR3 covers 15 residues. The CDR3 spells CASNPRGSRAGEQFF. CDR3 in DNA: TGTGCCAGCAACCCCAGAGGATCCAGAGCGGGTGAGCAGTTCTTC.

A single count supports this clone. J is TRBJ1-6 and V is TRBV30; D gene unclear. Germline V gene lookup returns CDR1 GTSNPN and CDR2 SVGIG (reference sequence). This CDR3 is built from 15 residues. V was cut by 1 base and J by 0 bases, with 7 bases left in between. The DNA for the CDR3 is TGTGCCTGGAGTGCCCCCGGCTCCTATAATTCACCCCTCCACTTT. It yields the protein CAWSAPGSYNSPLHF.

The chain uses TRBV20-1 and TRBJ2-7, with D maybe TRBD1 (5 bases). CDR1 and CDR2 from the germline V gene are DFQATT and SNEGSKA (reference sequence). The V and J ends lost 6 bases and 3 bases respectively, with 9 bases between them. The CDR3 sequence is 11 residues long. The CDR3 protein is CSAVTGYEQYF. The CDR3 DNA is TGCAGTGCCGTAACAGGCTACGAGCAGTACTTC.

The rearrangement links TRBV6-5 to TRBJ2-7; D is undetermined. CDR3 length: 14 residues. Germline V lookup: CDR1 MNHEY, CDR2 SVGAGI. Trimming shortened V by 5 bases and J by 3 bases, and 14 bases separated the two germline ends. The CDR3, as DNA: TGTGCCAGCAGTCCAACGGCCAGTCACTACGAGCAGTACTTC. It translates to CASSPTASHYEQYF.

The chain combines TRBV5-1 with TRBJ2-5, with D possibly being TRBD1 or TRBD2 (6 bases each). The CDR3 is made up of 13 amino acids. V was cut by 5 bases and J by 5 bases, with 13 bases left in between. Per germline, CDR1 SGHRS and CDR2 YFSETQ. The DNA of the CDR3 is TGCGCCAGCAGGGAGGGGGTCGGGGAGACCCAGTACTTC. It codes for CASREGVGETQYF.

This clone was seen once. The V call is TRBV19, the J call TRBJ2-2, with a possible D match to TRBD1 (5 bases). Germline values: CDR1 LNHDA, CDR2 SQIVND (reference sequence). Trimming shortened V by 3 bases and J by 4 bases, and 9 bases separated the two germline ends. The CDR3 has 14 residues. In DNA, the CDR3 is TGTGCCAGTAGTATGCAGGGTCGCACCGGGGAGCTGTTTTTT. This gives the protein CASSMQGRTGELFF.

V gene TRBV28 combines with J gene TRBJ1-1, with TRBD1 matching over 8 bases. CDR1 is MDHEN, CDR2 SYDVKM, per germline. The CDR3 runs 15 residues. The junction had 8 bases not matched to a gene; V was cut back by 2 bases and J by 6 bases. CDR3 DNA sequence: TGTGCCAGCAGTTTACGCTCAGGGGGCCAGGCTGAAGCTTTCTTT. Amino acid sequence: CASSLRSGGQAEAFF.

Only one count was recorded for this clone. The chain recombines TRBV7-9 with TRBJ2-7; perhaps TRBD2 as D (5 bases). Per germline, CDR1 SEHNR and CDR2 FQNEAQ (reference sequence). The CDR3 has 15 amino acids. Trimming shortened V by 7 bases and J by 5 bases, and 21 bases separated the two germline ends. In nucleotides, the CDR3 is TGTGCCAGCACCATCCGGGGTCAGCGAGAAAACGAGCAGTACTTC. This gives the protein CASTIRGQRENEQYF.

DNA for the CDR3: TGTGCCAGTAATTTAGCGGGACCTTACAATGAGCAGTTCTTC. This translates into CASNLAGPYNEQFF. The chain has TRBV19 and TRBJ2-1; 8 nucleotides align to TRBD2. CDR3 length: 14 residues. V dropped 7 bases and J dropped 4; count of bases not matched to a gene: 6. CDR1 is LNHDA and CDR2 is SQIVND in the germline V gene (reference sequence). Full variable domain (outside the CDR3, taken from reference TRBV19 and TRBJ2-1): DGGITQSPKYLFRKEGQNVTLSCEQNLNHDAMYWYRQDPGQGLRLIYYSQIVNDFQKGDIAEGYSVSREKKESFPLTVTSAQKNPTAFYLCASNLAGPYNEQFFGPGTRLTVL.

The chain couples TRBV11-2 to TRBJ2-3; 10 positions agree with TRBD1. V was pared by 5 bases and J by 5 bases, with 16 bases of the junction left unmatched. CDR3 size: 18 residues. CDR1 and CDR2 (germline): SGHAT, FQNNGV. The CDR3 coding sequence is TGTGCCAGCAGCCTCCATTCCCGGGACAGGGGACGAGTAGATACGCAGTATTTT. This gives the protein CASSLHSRDRGRVDTQYF.

This clone was picked up one time. The chain employs TRBV7-8 and TRBJ2-5; TRBD2 aligns across 10 bases. The CDR3 length is 15 residues. Germline values: CDR1 SGHVS, CDR2 FQNEAQ. With V trimmed by 7 bases and J by 4 bases, 9 bases remained unmatched. In DNA form, the CDR3 reads TGTGCCAGCATCCGGGGGAGACTAGCGGGAGAGACCCAGTACTTC. Encoded protein: CASIRGRLAGETQYF.

V and J are TRBV4-1 and TRBJ1-4, with D tentatively TRBD1 (6 bases). Germline V CDR1 and CDR2: MGHRA, YSYEKL. Deletions cut 4 bases from V and 5 bases from J, with 17 bases between. The CDR3 has 16 residues. CDR3 nucleotide sequence: TGCGCCAGCAGCCTAGGGGGAGTACGGGTCAATGAAAAACTGTTTTTT. Translated, it gives CASSLGGVRVNEKLFF.

The chain employs TRBV19 and TRBJ2-3, with TRBD2 identical over 13 bases. Germline CDR1 LNHDA, CDR2 SQIVND (reference sequence). The CDR3 loop spans 16 amino acids. J gave up 5 bases and V 6 bases, and 8 bases lay outside the gene matches. The CDR3 is CASSRTSGRAQDTQYF. CDR3 nucleotides: TGTGCCAGTAGCCGTACTAGCGGGAGGGCCCAAGATACGCAGTATTTT.

This clone was counted only a few times. V is TRBV28 and J is TRBJ2-3, with TRBD2 identical over 10 bases. The germline V gene encodes CDR1 MDHEN and CDR2 SYDVKM. The V gene end was trimmed by 6 bases and the J gene end by 3 bases; junction bases not matched to a gene: 6. The CDR3 runs 15 residues. This CDR3 is CASSVAGGLTDTQYF. Here the CDR3 DNA reads TGTGCCAGCAGCGTAGCGGGAGGATTGACAGATACGCAGTATTTT.